This T cell receptor beta chain was captured in a study of cytomegalovirus exposure and HLA in healthy donors. Germline CDR1 and CDR2: SGHAT and FQNNGV. The CDR3 length is 15 residues. V lost 5 bases and J lost 8, with 18 bases in between. A multiplex PCR was run with 60 Vbeta primers and 13 Jbeta primers. Sequencing was performed with immunoSEQ multiplex PCR; in TCRdb, only in-frame clones are kept and a portion is missing. Recorded for this sample: tens of thousands of clones. V is TRBV11-2 and J is TRBJ1-4; D unclear. Sequenced material: PBMCs. The sequence was obtained from a woman aged 40-49 years in good health and CMV-seropositive. CDR3 sequence reads: CASSLGSGKGEKLFF. The DNA for the CDR3 is TGTGCCAGCAGCCTAGGATCGGGGAAAGGCGAAAAACTGTTTTTT.